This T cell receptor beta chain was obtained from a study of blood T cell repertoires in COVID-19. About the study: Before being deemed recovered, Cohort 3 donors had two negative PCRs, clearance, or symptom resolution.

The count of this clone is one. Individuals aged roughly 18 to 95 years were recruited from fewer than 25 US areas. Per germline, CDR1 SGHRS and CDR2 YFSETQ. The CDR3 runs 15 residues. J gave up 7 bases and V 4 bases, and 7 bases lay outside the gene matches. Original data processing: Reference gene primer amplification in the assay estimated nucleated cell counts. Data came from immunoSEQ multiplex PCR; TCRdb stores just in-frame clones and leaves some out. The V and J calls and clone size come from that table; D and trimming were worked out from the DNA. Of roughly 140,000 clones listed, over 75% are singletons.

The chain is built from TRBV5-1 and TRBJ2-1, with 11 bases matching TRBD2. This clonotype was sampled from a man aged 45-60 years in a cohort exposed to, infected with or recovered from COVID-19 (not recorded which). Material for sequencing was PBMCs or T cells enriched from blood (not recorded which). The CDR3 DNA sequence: TGCGCCAGCAGCCTCGGGACTAGCGGAACTAATGAGCAGTTCTTC. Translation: CASSLGTSGTNEQFF.